Shown below are 23 T cell receptor beta chains from a single sample sequenced in a study of blood T cell repertoires in COVID-19. Measured with immunoSEQ multiplex PCR; TCRdb has only the in-frame clones, and not every one. The sample shows 250,000 to 350,000 clones, roughly 82% of them seen only once. The sequencing sample was made of peripheral blood. The receptors were sampled from a woman aged 50 to 60 with acute or convalescent COVID-19.

The chain combines TRBV27 with TRBJ2-2; 9 bases are a match to TRBD2. This CDR3 is 19 amino acids long. Germline V gene data show CDR1 as MNHEY and CDR2 as SMNVEV (reference sequence). With V trimmed by 4 bases and J by 1 base, 13 bases remained unmatched. The CDR3 spells CASSSLQLAGVGNTGELFF. As DNA, the CDR3 is TGTGCCAGCAGTTCGCTCCAACTAGCGGGTGTGGGGAACACCGGGGAGCTGTTTTTT.

The rearrangement links TRBV30 to TRBJ1-1; possible D gene TRBD1, 5 bases. From germline, CDR1 is GTSNPN and CDR2 SVGIG (reference sequence). The CDR3 is made up of 14 amino acids. Trimming cost V 0 bases and J 11 bases, with 19 bases left between them. The CDR3 loop is CAWSVDATGVRAFF. In DNA, the CDR3 is TGTGCCTGGAGTGTAGACGCGACGGGGGTACGGGCTTTCTTT.

V is TRBV29-1 and J is TRBJ1-1; TRBD1 matches at 7 bases. The CDR3 loop spans 13 amino acids. The V gene's germline CDR1 is SQVTM and CDR2 ANQGSEA. V trimming: 7 bases; J trimming: 2 bases; junction bases outside the gene matches: 7. The CDR3 loop is CSELGQLNTEAFF. The DNA for the CDR3 is TGCAGCGAATTGGGACAGCTAAACACTGAAGCTTTCTTT.

CDR3 loop: CASSPGTGHAGELFF. The CDR3 DNA sequence: TGTGCCAGCAGCCCAGGGACAGGGCACGCCGGGGAGCTGTTTTTT. The chain uses TRBV11-2 and TRBJ2-2; 9 positions match TRBD1. This CDR3 has 15 residues. The germline V gene has CDR1 SGHAT and CDR2 FQNNGV. V lost 5 bases, J lost 6 bases, and 7 bases stayed unmatched. Filled out from reference TRBV11-2 and TRBJ2-2, the complete variable domain reads EAGVAQSPRYKIIEKRQSVAFWCNPISGHATLYWYQQILGQGPKLLIQFQNNGVVDDSQLPKDRFSAERLKGVDSTLKIQPAKLEDSAVYLCASSPGTGHAGELFFGEGSRLTVL.

This chain links TRBV3-1 (or the pseudogene TRBV3-2) with TRBJ2-5, with 10 nucleotides matching TRBD2. Germline V gene data show CDR1 as LGHDT and CDR2 as YNNKEL (reference sequence). After removal of 6 bases from V and 6 bases from J, the junction contained 22 bases not matched to a gene. This CDR3 spans 19 amino acids. In nucleotides, the CDR3 is TGTGCCAGCAGGGTGCCAGCGAATTCTCTAGCGGGAGTGGTGCAGACCCAGTACTTC. Translation: CASRVPANSLAGVVQTQYF.

The chain is built from TRBV4-2 and TRBJ2-7; 8 nucleotides align to TRBD1. The CDR3 covers 18 residues. CDR1 LGHNA and CDR2 YNFKEQ come from the germline V gene. The trim removed 4 bases at V and 2 bases at J, leaving 16 bases unmatched. The CDR3 region has the DNA TGTGCCAGCAGCCCAAGTAGACAGGGGTGGTTTGGCGCCTACGAGCAGTACTTC. Translation: CASSPSRQGWFGAYEQYF.

The chain carries TRBV10-2 and TRBJ1-1; tentatively, D is TRBD1 (6 bases). The germline CDR1 and CDR2 sequences are WSHSY and SAAADI. V was pared by 2 bases and J by 4 bases, with 11 bases between. This CDR3 contains 14 residues. CDR3: CASSEGGGVTEAFF. The CDR3 region has the DNA TGCGCCAGCAGTGAGGGGGGGGGCGTCACTGAAGCTTTCTTT.

This clone showed up just once. The V gene is TRBV7-2, the J gene TRBJ2-1; 9 bases are shared with TRBD2. The CDR3 is made up of 15 amino acids. The germline gives CDR1 SGHTA, CDR2 FQGNSA. V dropped 5 bases and J dropped 5; count of bases not matched to a gene: 7. The CDR3 sequence: CASSPGTSFHNEQFF. DNA of the CDR3: TGTGCCAGCAGCCCCGGGACTAGCTTTCACAATGAGCAGTTCTTC. The full variable domain, in which reference TRBV7-2 and TRBJ2-1 provide the parts outside the CDR3, is GAGVSQSPSNKVTEKGKDVELRCDPISGHTALYWYRQSLGQGLEFLIYFQGNSAPDKSGLPSDRFSAERTGGSVSTLTIQRTQQEDSAVYLCASSPGTSFHNEQFFGPGTRLTVL.

The chain couples TRBV4-2 to TRBJ2-7; unclear D gene. From germline, CDR1 is LGHNA and CDR2 YNFKEQ. Trimming took 2 bases from V and 0 from J, leaving 11 bases between them. CDR3 length equals 15 residues. Here the CDR3 DNA reads TGTGCCAGCAGCCAACCCGGAGAGCACTCCTACGAGCAGTACTTC. Translated: CASSQPGEHSYEQYF.

The chain employs TRBV7-9 and TRBJ2-1, with 11 bases aligning to TRBD2. The CDR3 sequence is 15 residues long. J gave up 4 bases and V 5 bases, and 4 bases lay outside the gene matches. The germline CDR1 and CDR2 sequences are SEHNR and FQNEAQ (reference sequence). The CDR3 nucleotides read TGTGCCAGCAGCCGGGGACTAGCGGTTTACAATGAGCAGTTCTTC. It translates to CASSRGLAVYNEQFF.

Written as DNA, the CDR3 is TGTGCCAGCAGTTACGACAGGGCCACAGATACGCAGTATTTT. Its translation is CASSYDRATDTQYF. This chain joins TRBV6-2 or TRBV6-3 and TRBJ2-3, with 7 bases identical to TRBD1. The ends lost 2 bases at V and 2 bases at J; junction bases unmatched: 1. Germline V gene data show CDR1 as MNHEY and CDR2 as SVGEGT. CDR3 length: 14 amino acids.

The J gene is TRBJ2-5, the V gene TRBV10-3; 11 nucleotides agree with TRBD2. Germline trimming cut 3 bases from V and 3 bases from J; bases unmatched to any gene: 3. The CDR3 is made up of 15 amino acids. Germline V gene sequence: CDR1 ENHRY, CDR2 SYGVKD. The CDR3 region is CAISDVLAGEETQYF. DNA for the CDR3: TGTGCCATCAGTGATGTACTAGCGGGAGAAGAGACCCAGTACTTC.

DNA for the CDR3: TGTGCCAGCAGCGGGGGAGCGGGTCTGGAAGAGACCCAGTACTTC. Translating gives CASSGGAGLEETQYF. The V gene is TRBV11-3, the J gene TRBJ2-5, with D perhaps matching TRBD2 (6 bases). The V gene's germline CDR1 is SGHNT and CDR2 YENEEA. Trimming removed 5 bases at V and 3 bases at J, with 16 bases between. The CDR3 covers 15 residues.

This chain links TRBV18 with TRBJ2-7; D gene uncertain. The germline V and J ends were trimmed by 3 bases and 0 bases, with 18 bases remaining between them. The CDR3 totals 17 residues. Germline V gene lookup returns CDR1 KGHSH and CDR2 LQKENI. The DNA of the CDR3 is TGTGCCAGCTCACCGATTGTTGGCACTAAGCCCTCCTACGAGCAGTACTTC. This sequence encodes CASSPIVGTKPSYEQYF.

This clone was seen once. The chain links TRBV9 to TRBJ2-1, with 7 bases that match TRBD1. In germline, CDR1 is SGDLS, CDR2 YYNGEE. The junction had 4 bases not matched to a gene; V was cut back by 4 bases and J by 0 bases. The CDR3 extends over 15 amino acids. CDR3 coding DNA: TGTGCCAGCAGCTCCGGGACAGTCTCCTACAATGAGCAGTTCTTC. Its protein product is CASSSGTVSYNEQFF.

The genes are TRBV3-1 (or the pseudogene TRBV3-2) and TRBJ1-6, with 7 bases fitting TRBD1. The CDR3 sequence is 14 residues long. Trimming at V came to 3 bases and at J to 10 bases, leaving 6 bases not matched to a gene. Germline V gene data show CDR1 as LGHDT and CDR2 as YNNKEL (reference sequence). The CDR3 region has the DNA TGTGCCAGCAGCCAGGGACAGTTAGCCTCACCCCTCCACTTT. It yields the protein CASSQGQLASPLHF.

The CDR3 sequence is CASTGDYYNEQFF. CDR3 DNA: TGTGCCAGCACAGGGGATTACTACAATGAGCAGTTCTTC. The rearrangement links TRBV2 to TRBJ2-1; tentative D call: TRBD1 (6 bases). The germline V and J ends were trimmed by 7 bases and 3 bases, with 10 bases remaining between them. Germline CDR1 is SNHLY and CDR2 is FYNNEI. The CDR3 spans 13 residues.

The chain uses TRBV2 and TRBJ1-5; the D gene is possibly TRBD1 (6 bases). Trimming pared 6 bases from V and 6 bases from J, leaving 15 bases between. The CDR3 is 14 amino acids. The germline CDR1 and CDR2 sequences are SNHLY and FYNNEI. CDR3 region: CASSLLGTLQPQHF. CDR3 in DNA: TGTGCCAGCAGCCTGCTAGGGACACTTCAGCCCCAGCATTTT.

The J gene is TRBJ2-7, the V gene TRBV9, with 7 nucleotides matching TRBD2. V shed 0 bases and J 5 bases; nucleotides not matched to a gene: 8. CDR1 SGDLS and CDR2 YYNGEE come from the germline V gene. The CDR3 is made up of 15 amino acids. The DNA for the CDR3 is TGTGCCAGCAGCGTAGTAACTGCGGGGAGGGACGAGCAGTACTTC. This sequence encodes CASSVVTAGRDEQYF.

CDR3 DNA sequence: TGCGCCAGCTCCCGGGCAGGGGGCTTGAATGAGCAGTTCTTC. This sequence encodes CASSRAGGLNEQFF. This sequence joins TRBV5-1 and TRBJ2-1; 8 bases align to TRBD1. Germline lookup yields CDR1 SGHRS and CDR2 YFSETQ. The CDR3 length is 14 residues. V was clipped by 7 bases and J by 7 bases; unmatched bases: 10.

Turning to this clone: Other DNA sequences in this sample translate to the same CDR3. V and J are TRBV9 and TRBJ2-7; 7 nucleotides align to TRBD2. The CDR3 extends over 14 amino acids. V trimming: 0 bases; J trimming: 4 bases; junction bases outside the gene matches: 4. CDR1 and CDR2 from the germline V gene are SGDLS and YYNGEE. The DNA for the CDR3 is TGTGCCAGCAGCGTAGGTGTGGGACTATACGAGCAGTACTTC. Its translation: CASSVGVGLYEQYF.

This clone came up once. V gene TRBV5-1 combines with J gene TRBJ1-6; D unclear. The CDR3 runs 13 residues. V shed 3 bases and J shed 11 bases, with 12 bases lying between them. Germline CDR1 is SGHRS and CDR2 is YFSETQ. CDR3 nucleotides: TGCGCCAGCAGCTCGAACGAGGAAACACCCCTCCACTTT. This gives the protein CASSSNEETPLHF.

The chain couples TRBV13 to TRBJ1-4, with no clear D. Trimming removed 5 bases from V and 8 bases from J, with 15 bases in between. The germline V gene has CDR1 PRHDT and CDR2 FYEKMQ (reference sequence). This CDR3 spans 14 amino acids. CDR3 protein: CASSTRTGSEKLFF. CDR3 DNA: TGTGCCAGCAGCACCCGGACGGGAAGCGAAAAACTGTTTTTT. The entire variable domain, with the rest obtained from reference TRBV13 and TRBJ1-4, is as follows: AAGVIQSPRHLIKEKRETATLKCYPIPRHDTVYWYQQGPGQDPQFLISFYEKMQSDKGSIPDRFSAQQFSDYHSELNMSSLELGDSALYFCASSTRTGSEKLFFGSGTQLSVL.